Below are 21 T cell receptor beta chains sequenced from a single sample in a study of T-cell reconstitution after alpha-beta-depleted transplantation in children. Molecular barcoding with unique molecular identifiers was used for the TCRbeta library. TCRdb analysed the PCR reads with MiXCR anew, one entry per CDR3 protein. Among approximately 190,000 distinct CDR3 sequences listed, approximately 8.4% were seen once. The material was PBMCs, mostly from graft donor cells, obtained 360 days after TCRalphabeta/CD19-depleted stem cell transplant. The receptors come from a male patient between 2 and 15 years old who had a stem cell transplant for acute myeloid leukemia, so the T cells may come from the graft donor.

The gene calls are TRBV13 and TRBJ2-1, with 12 bases matching TRBD2. The CDR3 consists of 18 residues. Germline CDR1 is PRHDT and CDR2 is FYEKMQ (reference sequence). Trimming cost V 2 bases and J 3 bases; bases outside gene matches: 8. The CDR3 loop reads CASSLRRLAGVLYNEQFF. The CDR3 nucleotides read TGTGCCAGCAGCTTACGGCGACTAGCGGGAGTGCTCTACAATGAGCAGTTCTTC.

This clonotype was observed a handful of times. The chain links TRBV7-2 to TRBJ2-2; D is ambiguous. The germline gives CDR1 SGHTA, CDR2 FQGNSA. The V end was cut by 3 bases, the J end by 8 bases, with 13 bases between. The length of the CDR3 is 14 residues. The CDR3 loop is CASSLVFRPGELFF. The CDR3, as DNA: TGTGCCAGCAGCTTGGTCTTCCGCCCTGGGGAGCTGTTTTTT.

This clonotype was counted a few times. This rearrangement joins TRBV12-3 or TRBV12-4 to TRBJ1-4; D gene ambiguous. The CDR3 loop spans 15 amino acids. V lost 2 bases and J lost 8, with 15 bases in between. The CDR3 DNA reads TGTGCCAGCAGTTTACGGGCCCGTGATCTGGAAAAACTGTTTTTT. As protein: CASSLRARDLEKLFF.

This clonotype has a count of ten or more. V usage is TRBV10-3 and J usage is TRBJ2-5, with no clear D. Germline V gene data show CDR1 as ENHRY and CDR2 as SYGVKD. Trimming took off 7 bases at V and 2 bases at J, with 8 bases between the two ends. This CDR3 contains 12 residues. CDR3 loop: CAITMGQETQYF. The DNA of the CDR3 is TGTGCCATCACGATGGGTCAAGAGACCCAGTACTTC.

CDR3 nucleotides: TGCGCCAGCAGCTTGCGGGCTGGAGGAGCTTTCTTT. This gives the protein CASSLRAGGAFF. The chain recombines TRBV5-1 with TRBJ1-1; D uncertain. V lost 1 base and J lost 10, with 11 bases in between. This CDR3 comprises 12 residues. Germline V CDR1 and CDR2: SGHRS, YFSETQ.

This clonotype was counted between two and nine times. The chain has TRBV9 and TRBJ2-2; TRBD1 matches at 10 bases. The CDR3 runs 18 residues. The V segment lost 0 bases and the J segment 7 bases; nucleotides outside the gene matches: 12. Germline V lookup: CDR1 SGDLS, CDR2 YYNGEE. CDR3 nucleotide sequence: TGTGCCAGCAGCGTAGGATCTCTAGGACAGGGGGGCGGCGGGGAGCTGTTTTTT. Translating it yields CASSVGSLGQGGGGELFF.

This clonotype was seen only a few times. The V call is TRBV15, the J call TRBJ2-7; TRBD2 is a possible D gene (6 bases). Trimming pared 4 bases from V and 3 bases from J, leaving 16 bases between. The CDR3 is made up of 15 amino acids. The germline V gene has CDR1 LNHNV and CDR2 YYDKDF (reference sequence). The CDR3, as DNA: TGTGCCACCAGCATTCTAAGGGGACTTTACTACGAGCAGTACTTC. Protein product: CATSILRGLYYEQYF.

The rearrangement links TRBV12-3 or TRBV12-4 to TRBJ2-3; no clear D. With 3 bases removed from V and 5 bases from J, the gap between germline ends came to 9 bases. The CDR3 runs 13 residues. The CDR3 nucleotides are TGTGCCAGCAGTTTTTGGGGTGGAGATACGCAGTATTTT. It specifies CASSFWGGDTQYF.

This clonotype came up many times. This chain joins TRBV29-1 and TRBJ1-1; 9 bases line up with TRBD1. The CDR3 has 13 residues. J was trimmed by 3 bases and V by 1 base; bases with no gene match: 0. CDR1 and CDR2 (germline): SQVTM, ANQGSEA. The CDR3 spells CSVEGDRDTEAFF. CDR3 nucleotides: TGCAGCGTTGAAGGGGACAGGGACACTGAAGCTTTCTTT.

Many counts were recorded for this clonotype. The chain employs TRBV7-2 and TRBJ2-3, with D hard to call. The CDR3 loop spans 15 amino acids. Trimming took 3 bases from V and 3 from J, leaving 13 bases between them. Germline CDR1 is SGHTA and CDR2 is FQGNSA. The CDR3 reads CASSFFPLGTDTQYF. The CDR3 DNA is TGTGCCAGCAGCTTCTTCCCGTTGGGGACAGATACGCAGTATTTT.

This clonotype was recorded a few times. The V and J genes are TRBV4-3 and TRBJ2-5; 11 bases are shared with TRBD2. The CDR3 spans 16 residues. V lost 1 base and J lost 5; bases outside the gene matches: 6. Germline CDR1 and CDR2: LGHNA and YSLEER. CDR3 protein: CASSQVLAGELETQYF. For the CDR3, the DNA is TGCGCCAGCAGCCAAGTACTAGCGGGAGAGTTGGAGACCCAGTACTTC.

This clonotype was seen at least ten times. The chain uses TRBV4-3 and TRBJ2-1, with TRBD2 matching 11 bases. Trimming at V came to 3 bases and at J to 5 bases, leaving 9 bases not matched to a gene. In germline, CDR1 is LGHNA, CDR2 YSLEER. This CDR3 region has 17 residues. The CDR3 DNA follows: TGCGCCAGCAGCCATTATATAGCGGGAGGGAGTCACAATGAGCAGTTCTTC. Translating gives CASSHYIAGGSHNEQFF.

This chain connects TRBV4-1 to TRBJ2-1, with TRBD2 matching over 8 bases. V shed 0 bases and J 2 bases; nucleotides not matched to a gene: 0. Looked up from germline, CDR1 is MGHRA and CDR2 is YSYEKL. The CDR3 covers 15 residues. CDR3 in DNA: TGCGCCAGCAGCCAAGATAGCGGGGCCTACAATGAGCAGTTCTTC. It specifies CASSQDSGAYNEQFF.

This clonotype was recorded at least ten times. The V and J genes are TRBV20-1 and TRBJ2-2; D is undetermined. Per germline, CDR1 DFQATT and CDR2 SNEGSKA (reference sequence). This CDR3 is 14 amino acids long. The germline V and J ends were trimmed by 5 bases and 5 bases, with 15 bases remaining between them. CDR3 sequence reads: CSAPIRASTGELFF. CDR3 nucleotides: TGCAGTGCTCCTATCCGAGCAAGTACCGGGGAGCTGTTTTTT.

This clonotype was seen more than once but under ten times. The rearrangement uses TRBV7-9 and TRBJ2-1, with D perhaps matching TRBD1 or TRBD2 (5 bases each). With 1 base removed from V and 7 bases from J, the gap between germline ends came to 14 bases. There are 15 residues in the CDR3. CDR1 is SEHNR, CDR2 FQNEAQ, per germline (reference sequence). This CDR3 reads CASSLGGAFGNEQFF. The CDR3 DNA reads TGTGCCAGCAGCTTAGGAGGGGCATTTGGAAATGAGCAGTTCTTC.

This clonotype was observed many times. The chain uses TRBV4-2 and TRBJ2-7; D not certain. The V gene lost 1 base and the J gene lost 6 bases, with 10 bases spanning the gap. Germline-derived CDR1 and CDR2 are LGHNA and YNFKEQ. The CDR3 runs to 13 residues. The CDR3 is CASSQASKSEQYF. As DNA, the CDR3 is TGTGCCAGCAGCCAAGCGTCCAAATCCGAGCAGTACTTC.

A remark on this clonotype: The junction departs from the called germline gene at one end, perhaps through a read error. V gene TRBV7-7 combines with J gene TRBJ2-1; TRBD2 agrees at 15 bases. Per the germline V gene, CDR1 is SSHAT and CDR2 is FNYEAQ (reference sequence). The CDR3 covers 19 residues. The DNA of the CDR3 is TGTGCTAGCAGCCTAGATCCGGGACTAGCGGGAGGCCCTAACAATGAGCAGTTCTTC. It translates to CASSLDPGLAGGPNNEQFF.

This clonotype has just a few counts. The rearrangement joins TRBV9 to TRBJ2-3; D might be TRBD2 (6 bases). Per germline, CDR1 SGDLS and CDR2 YYNGEE. The length of the CDR3 is 13 residues. The CDR3 here is CRDWGVRTDTQYF. The CDR3 bases are TGTAGGGATTGGGGGGTGCGCACAGATACGCAGTATTTT.

The rearrangement joins TRBV5-1 to TRBJ1-2; 10 positions match TRBD1. Germline CDR1 SGHRS, CDR2 YFSETQ. Trimming at V came to 3 bases and at J to 7 bases, leaving 9 bases not matched to a gene. The CDR3 is 15 residues long. The CDR3 loop is CASSSRTGGLFGYTF. In nucleotides, the CDR3 is TGCGCCAGCAGCTCCCGGACAGGGGGGTTGTTTGGCTACACCTTC.

This clonotype was counted between two and nine times. The gene calls are TRBV12-5 and TRBJ2-2; D call uncertain. Trimming pared 0 bases from V and 3 bases from J, leaving 5 bases between. The CDR3 is 14 residues long. Germline V gene sequence: CDR1 LGHNT, CDR2 FRNRAP. CDR3 bases: TGTGCTAGTGGTTTGGTAGCAGACACCGGGGAGCTGTTTTTT. Residues: CASGLVADTGELFF. Together with reference TRBV12-5 and TRBJ2-2, the CDR3 gives the full variable domain: DARVTQTPRHKVTEMGQEVTMRCQPILGHNTVFWYRQTMMQGLELLAYFRNRAPLDDSGMPKDRFSAEMPDATLATLKIQPSEPRDSAVYFCASGLVADTGELFFGEGSRLTVL.

This clonotype has more than one count but fewer than ten. The chain carries TRBV27 and TRBJ2-3; no clear D. CDR3 length equals 14 residues. The germline gives CDR1 MNHEY, CDR2 SMNVEV (reference sequence). The ends were cut back, 4 bases at V and 4 bases at J, with 12 bases in the middle. The CDR3, as DNA: TGTGCCAGCAGTTCCCGGAATAACGCAGATACGCAGTATTTT. It codes for CASSSRNNADTQYF.